Below, 21 T cell receptor beta chains from the same sample are listed, as sequenced in a study of blood T cell repertoires in COVID-19. Method: immunoSEQ multiplex PCR; TCRdb's copy keeps in-frame clones and lacks some. The sample shows 200,000 to 300,000 clones, nearly 90% of them seen only once. Specimen: peripheral blood. Receptors were obtained from a man between 18 and 35 years old with active or convalescent COVID-19.

The V and J genes are TRBV29-1 and TRBJ2-2; tentative D call: TRBD1 (6 bases). V lost 7 bases and J 1 base, leaving 19 bases between the germline ends. CDR3 length: 16 amino acids. From germline, CDR1 is SQVTM and CDR2 ANQGSEA. Written as DNA, the CDR3 is TGCAGCGCAGGACTCGGGACATTCCTGAACACCGGGGAGCTGTTTTTT. This gives the protein CSAGLGTFLNTGELFF.

The V and J genes are TRBV6-5 and TRBJ1-5; D is perhaps TRBD1 (6 bases). The germline V and J ends were trimmed by 6 bases and 2 bases, with 14 bases remaining between them. CDR1 is MNHEY and CDR2 is SVGAGI in the germline V gene. CDR3 length: 15 residues. The CDR3 DNA reads as TGTGCCAGCAGAGAGACACAGGGCCGCAATCAGCCCCAGCATTTT. Its translation is CASRETQGRNQPQHF.

This clone was detected once. The rearrangement uses TRBV2 and TRBJ1-5, with a weak D call TRBD1 (6 bases). Trimming shortened V by 2 bases and J by 5 bases, and 7 bases separated the two germline ends. Germline V gene data show CDR1 as SNHLY and CDR2 as FYNNEI. The CDR3 loop spans 13 amino acids. The CDR3 DNA reads TGTGCCAGCAGTGAACAGGGGCATCAGCCCCAGCATTTT. Amino acid sequence: CASSEQGHQPQHF.

CDR3 DNA sequence: TGTGCCAGCAGTCAAACTAATAATCAGCCCCAGCATTTT. Translating gives CASSQTNNQPQHF. V is TRBV27 and J is TRBJ1-5; D gene unclear. CDR1 MNHEY and CDR2 SMNVEV come from the germline V gene (reference sequence). The ends were cut back, 5 bases at V and 4 bases at J, with 9 bases in the middle. The CDR3 sequence is 13 residues long.

The chain carries TRBV6-5 and TRBJ1-1, with D perhaps matching TRBD1 (5 bases). Germline lookup yields CDR1 MNHEY and CDR2 SVGAGI. The V and J ends lost 5 bases and 1 base respectively, with 8 bases between them. This CDR3 has 13 amino acids. The CDR3 loop reads CASSNGGNTEAFF. The CDR3 DNA reads TGTGCCAGCAGTAACGGGGGGAACACTGAAGCTTTCTTT.

The chain recombines TRBV20-1 with TRBJ1-2, with unresolved D. The CDR3 has 11 amino acids. The V gene lost 7 bases and the J gene lost 1 base, with 7 bases spanning the gap. The germline V gene encodes CDR1 DFQATT and CDR2 SNEGSKA (reference sequence). CDR3 sequence: CSGRFNYGYTF. The CDR3 nucleotides are TGCAGTGGGAGATTTAACTATGGCTACACCTTC.

This chain uses TRBV5-4 with TRBJ2-1, with a possible D match to TRBD2 (6 bases). CDR1 SGHNT and CDR2 YYREEE come from the germline V gene (reference sequence). Trimming stripped 4 bases from V and 4 bases from J, with 12 bases between. The CDR3 covers 14 residues. CDR3 residues: CASSRDGRYNEQFF. The CDR3 DNA reads as TGTGCCAGCAGCAGGGACGGGAGATACAATGAGCAGTTCTTC.

The rearrangement links TRBV28 to TRBJ2-7; D remains unclear. Germline CDR1 reads MDHEN; CDR2 reads SYDVKM. This CDR3 contains 11 residues. CDR3 nucleotides: TGTGCTATCCACAGTGGCTACGAGCAGTACTTC. Protein product: CAIHSGYEQYF. The entire variable domain, with the rest obtained from reference TRBV28 and TRBJ2-7, is as follows: DVKVTQSSRYLVKRTGEKVFLECVQDMDHENMFWYRQDPGLGLRLIYFSYDVKMKEKGDIPEGYSVSREKKERFSLILESASTNQTSMYLCAIHSGYEQYFGPGTRLTVT.

This chain links TRBV7-3 with TRBJ2-1, with D possibly being TRBD2 (5 bases). The germline gives CDR1 SGHTA, CDR2 FQGTGA. The CDR3 sequence is 12 residues long. V was pared by 2 bases and J by 10 bases, with 9 bases between. As DNA, the CDR3 is TGTGCCAGCAGCTTACGAGGGCAGGAGCAGTTCTTC. Encoded protein: CASSLRGQEQFF.

The chain couples TRBV5-4 to TRBJ1-2; D not certain. The CDR3 totals 14 residues. Trimming took off 0 bases at V and 3 bases at J, with 9 bases between the two ends. The germline CDR1 and CDR2 sequences are SGHNT and YYREEE (reference sequence). Written as DNA, the CDR3 is TGTGCCAGCAGCTTGGAGGGAGTTCACTATGGCTACACCTTC. Translation gives CASSLEGVHYGYTF.

This sequence joins TRBV5-1 and TRBJ1-4; no clear D gene. Germline V gene data show CDR1 as SGHRS and CDR2 as YFSETQ. Trimming shortened V by 0 bases and J by 4 bases, and 13 bases separated the two germline ends. CDR3 length equals 16 residues. Here the CDR3 DNA reads TGCGCCAGCAGCTTGGTCGGACTGAAGGTTAATGAAAAACTGTTTTTT. This sequence encodes CASSLVGLKVNEKLFF.

The genes are TRBV3-1 (or the pseudogene TRBV3-2) and TRBJ2-1; the D gene is possibly TRBD2 (5 bases). CDR1 and CDR2 from the germline V gene are LGHDT and YNNKEL (reference sequence). Trimming shortened V by 3 bases and J by 7 bases, and 10 bases separated the two germline ends. The CDR3 has 13 residues. The CDR3 sequence: CASSQSSPNEQFF. As DNA, the CDR3 is TGTGCCAGCAGCCAGTCTAGCCCGAATGAGCAGTTCTTC.

The rearrangement joins TRBV27 to TRBJ2-2; TRBD1 matches 7 bases. Germline CDR1 MNHEY, CDR2 SMNVEV (reference sequence). V was clipped by 5 bases and J by 7 bases; unmatched bases: 4. The CDR3 consists of 13 residues. The CDR3 nucleotides read TGTGCCAGCAGTCCAAGACAGGGCGGGGAGCTGTTTTTT. Its translation: CASSPRQGGELFF.

The gene calls are TRBV11-2 and TRBJ1-2; 9 bases agree with TRBD1. Germline lookup yields CDR1 SGHAT and CDR2 FQNNGV. This CDR3 spans 14 amino acids. V gave up 5 bases and J gave up 8 bases; unmatched junction bases: 9. The CDR3 loop reads CASSRPTGGGGYTF. In DNA form, the CDR3 reads TGTGCCAGCAGCCGGCCCACAGGGGGCGGGGGCTACACCTTC.

The chain combines TRBV9 with TRBJ2-3; TRBD2 might be the D (5 bases). Deletions cut 0 bases from V and 1 base from J, with 9 bases between. CDR1 and CDR2 from the germline V gene are SGDLS and YYNGEE. This CDR3 region has 15 residues. The CDR3 is CASSVVGDGTDTQYF. The CDR3 DNA follows: TGTGCCAGCAGCGTAGTGGGAGACGGCACAGATACGCAGTATTTT.

The chain couples TRBV7-9 to TRBJ2-2; D is undetermined. CDR1 is SEHNR and CDR2 is FQNEAQ in the germline V gene (reference sequence). The CDR3 has 15 residues. V lost 5 bases and J lost 5, with 15 bases in between. This CDR3 is CASSPPSTRTGELFF. CDR3 DNA: TGTGCCAGCAGCCCCCCCTCAACTCGGACCGGGGAGCTGTTTTTT.

The chain joins TRBV9 to TRBJ1-2; 7 nucleotides agree with TRBD1. J was trimmed by 7 bases and V by 4 bases; bases with no gene match: 13. Looked up from germline, CDR1 is SGDLS and CDR2 is YYNGEE. This CDR3 has 15 residues. The CDR3 spells CASSSMTGLGGGYTF. For the CDR3, the DNA is TGTGCCAGCAGCTCCATGACAGGGTTAGGCGGTGGCTACACCTTC.

V gene TRBV18 combines with J gene TRBJ1-2; 7 nucleotides agree with TRBD1. V shed 6 bases, J shed 4 bases, and the junction held 5 bases outside the gene matches. This CDR3 is 13 amino acids long. Germline CDR1 reads KGHSH; CDR2 reads LQKENI. CDR3 bases: TGTGCCAGCTCCCTCCGGGACAGCTATGGCTACACCTTC. Residues: CASSLRDSYGYTF.

This clone was seen only a few times. This chain's CDR3 is CASSPRLAGDNEQFF. The CDR3 bases are TGTGCCAGCAGCCCCAGACTAGCTGGTGACAATGAGCAGTTCTTC. The genes are TRBV6-5 and TRBJ2-1; 7 bases match TRBD2. Germline trimming cut 6 bases from V and 5 bases from J; bases unmatched to any gene: 10. There are 15 residues in the CDR3. The germline CDR1 and CDR2 sequences are MNHEY and SVGAGI.

The rearrangement links TRBV12-5 to TRBJ1-2, with unresolved D. With 4 bases removed from V and 0 bases from J, the gap between germline ends came to 3 bases. Per the germline V gene, CDR1 is LGHNT and CDR2 is FRNRAP. The CDR3 spans 12 residues. CDR3 loop: CASGSANYGYTF. The CDR3 DNA reads as TGTGCTAGTGGTTCAGCTAACTATGGCTACACCTTC.

The chain uses TRBV19 and TRBJ2-1; 14 bases match TRBD2. The trim removed 10 bases at V and 2 bases at J, leaving 4 bases unmatched. Germline lookup yields CDR1 LNHDA and CDR2 SQIVND (reference sequence). The CDR3 runs to 15 residues. CDR3: CATGTSGGAYNEQFF. CDR3 nucleotide sequence: TGTGCCACCGGGACTAGCGGGGGAGCCTACAATGAGCAGTTCTTC.